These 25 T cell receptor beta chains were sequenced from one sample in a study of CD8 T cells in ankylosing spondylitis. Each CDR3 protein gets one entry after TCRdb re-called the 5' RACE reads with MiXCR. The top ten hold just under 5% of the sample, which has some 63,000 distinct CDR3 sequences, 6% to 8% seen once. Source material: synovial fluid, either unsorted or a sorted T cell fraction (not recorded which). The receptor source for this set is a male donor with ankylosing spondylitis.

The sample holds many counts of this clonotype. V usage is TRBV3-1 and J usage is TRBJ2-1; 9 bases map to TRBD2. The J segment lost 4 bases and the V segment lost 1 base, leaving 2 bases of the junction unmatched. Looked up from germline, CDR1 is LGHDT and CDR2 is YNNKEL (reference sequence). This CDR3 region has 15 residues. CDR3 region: CASSQVLAGYNEQFF. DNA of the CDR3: TGTGCCAGCAGCCAAGTTCTAGCGGGGTACAATGAGCAGTTCTTC.

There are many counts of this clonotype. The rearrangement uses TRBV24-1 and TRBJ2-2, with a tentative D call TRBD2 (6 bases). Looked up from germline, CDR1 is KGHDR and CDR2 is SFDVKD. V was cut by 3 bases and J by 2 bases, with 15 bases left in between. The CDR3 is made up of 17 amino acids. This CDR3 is CATSDASLGGNTGELFF. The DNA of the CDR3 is TGTGCCACCAGTGATGCCTCCCTGGGGGGAAACACCGGGGAGCTGTTTTTT.

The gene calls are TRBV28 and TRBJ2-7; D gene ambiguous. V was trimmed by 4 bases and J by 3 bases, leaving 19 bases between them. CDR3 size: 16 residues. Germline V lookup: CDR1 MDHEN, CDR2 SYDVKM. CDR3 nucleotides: TGTGCCAGCAGTTCACCATATACGGCTTTACACTACGAGCAGTACTTC. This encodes CASSSPYTALHYEQYF.

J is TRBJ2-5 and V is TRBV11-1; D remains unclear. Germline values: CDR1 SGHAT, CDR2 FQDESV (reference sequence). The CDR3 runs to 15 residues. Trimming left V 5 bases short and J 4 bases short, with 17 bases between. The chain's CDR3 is CASSQDPAVGETQYF. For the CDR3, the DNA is TGTGCCAGCAGCCAGGACCCAGCCGTGGGAGAGACCCAGTACTTC. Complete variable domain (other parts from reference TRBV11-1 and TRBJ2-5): EAEVAQSPRYKITEKSQAVAFWCDPISGHATLYWYRQILGQGPELLVQFQDESVVDDSQLPKDRFSAERLKGVDSTLKIQPAELGDSAMYLCASSQDPAVGETQYFGPGTRLLVL.

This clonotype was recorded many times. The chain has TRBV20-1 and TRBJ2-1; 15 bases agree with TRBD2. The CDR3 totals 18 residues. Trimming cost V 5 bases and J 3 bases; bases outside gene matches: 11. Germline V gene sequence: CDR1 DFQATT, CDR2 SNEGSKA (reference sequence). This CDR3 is CSAQPGLAGGPYYNEQFF. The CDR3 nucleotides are TGCAGTGCTCAACCCGGACTAGCGGGAGGGCCGTACTACAATGAGCAGTTCTTC.

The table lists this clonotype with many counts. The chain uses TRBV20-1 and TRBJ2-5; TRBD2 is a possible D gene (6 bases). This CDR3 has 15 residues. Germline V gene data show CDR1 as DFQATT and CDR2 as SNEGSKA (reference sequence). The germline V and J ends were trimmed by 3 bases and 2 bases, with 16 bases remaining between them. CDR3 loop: CSASSLGTPQETQYF. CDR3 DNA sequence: TGCAGTGCTAGTTCCCTCGGGACTCCACAAGAGACCCAGTACTTC.

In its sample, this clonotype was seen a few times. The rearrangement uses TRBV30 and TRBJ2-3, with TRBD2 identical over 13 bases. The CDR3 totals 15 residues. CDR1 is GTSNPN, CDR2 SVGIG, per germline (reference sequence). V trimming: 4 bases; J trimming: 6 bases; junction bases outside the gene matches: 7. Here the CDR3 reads CAWTPGLAGFDTQYF. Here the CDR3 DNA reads TGTGCCTGGACTCCGGGACTAGCGGGATTTGATACGCAGTATTTT.

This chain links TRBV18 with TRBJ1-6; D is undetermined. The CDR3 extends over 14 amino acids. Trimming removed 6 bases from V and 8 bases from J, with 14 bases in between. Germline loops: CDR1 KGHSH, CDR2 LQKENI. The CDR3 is CASSAEARDSPLHF. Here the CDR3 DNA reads TGTGCCAGCTCTGCAGAGGCGAGAGATTCACCCCTCCACTTT.

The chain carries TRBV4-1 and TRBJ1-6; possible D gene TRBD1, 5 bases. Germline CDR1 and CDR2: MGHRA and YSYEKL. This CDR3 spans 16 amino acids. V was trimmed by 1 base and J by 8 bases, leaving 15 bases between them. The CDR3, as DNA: TGCGCCAGCAGCCAAGGAGGCGGGACTGGGCATTCACCCCTCCACTTT. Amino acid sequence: CASSQGGGTGHSPLHF.

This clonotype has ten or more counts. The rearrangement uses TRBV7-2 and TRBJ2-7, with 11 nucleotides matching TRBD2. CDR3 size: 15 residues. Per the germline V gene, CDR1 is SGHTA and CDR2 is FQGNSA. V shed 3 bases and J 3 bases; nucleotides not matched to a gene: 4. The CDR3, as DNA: TGTGCCAGCAGCTTGACTAGCGGGAACATCTACGAGCAGTACTTC. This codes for CASSLTSGNIYEQYF.

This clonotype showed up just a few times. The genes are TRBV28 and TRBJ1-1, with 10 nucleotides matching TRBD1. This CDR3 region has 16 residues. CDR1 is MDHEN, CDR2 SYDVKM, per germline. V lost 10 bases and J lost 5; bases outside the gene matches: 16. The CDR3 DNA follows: TGTGCCATCCCTTGTAGGGACAGGGGAAGAATAACTGAAGCTTTCTTT. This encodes CAIPCRDRGRITEAFF.

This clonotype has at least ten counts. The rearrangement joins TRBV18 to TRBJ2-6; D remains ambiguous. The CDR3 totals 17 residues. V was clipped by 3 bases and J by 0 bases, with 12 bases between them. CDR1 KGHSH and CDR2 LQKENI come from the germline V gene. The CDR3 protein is CASSPRVDNSGANVLTF. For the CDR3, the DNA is TGTGCCAGCTCACCCCGCGTAGACAACTCTGGGGCCAACGTCCTGACTTTC.

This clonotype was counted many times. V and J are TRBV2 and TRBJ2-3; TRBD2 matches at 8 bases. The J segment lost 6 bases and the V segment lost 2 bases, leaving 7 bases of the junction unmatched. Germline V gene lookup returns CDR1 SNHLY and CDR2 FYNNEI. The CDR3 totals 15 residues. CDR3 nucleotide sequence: TGTGCCAGCAGTGAAAGGACTAGCAATTTCGATACGCAGTATTTT. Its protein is CASSERTSNFDTQYF. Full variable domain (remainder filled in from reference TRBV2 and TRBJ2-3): EPEVTQTPSHQVTQMGQEVILRCVPISNHLYFYWYRQILGQKVEFLVSFYNNEISEKSEIFDDQFSVERPDGSNFTLKIRSTKLEDSAMYFCASSERTSNFDTQYFGPGTRLTVL.

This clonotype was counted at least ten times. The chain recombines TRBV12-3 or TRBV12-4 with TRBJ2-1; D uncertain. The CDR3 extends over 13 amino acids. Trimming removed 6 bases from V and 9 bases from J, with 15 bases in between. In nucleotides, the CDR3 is TGTGCCAGCAGCCGAACCCGTGCCGGTGAGCAGTTCTTC. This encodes CASSRTRAGEQFF.

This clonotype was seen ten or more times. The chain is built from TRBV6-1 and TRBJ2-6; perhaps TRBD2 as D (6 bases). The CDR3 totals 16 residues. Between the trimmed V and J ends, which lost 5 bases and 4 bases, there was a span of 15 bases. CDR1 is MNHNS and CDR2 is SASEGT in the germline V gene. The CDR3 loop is CASSLAWGDGANVLTF. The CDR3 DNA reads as TGTGCCAGCAGTCTGGCCTGGGGGGACGGGGCCAACGTCCTGACTTTC.

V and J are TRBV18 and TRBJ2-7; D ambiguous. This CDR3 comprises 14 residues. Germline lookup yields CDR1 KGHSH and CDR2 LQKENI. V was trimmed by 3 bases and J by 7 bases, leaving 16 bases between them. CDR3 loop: CASSPVGRFVEQYF. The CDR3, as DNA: TGTGCCAGCTCACCCGTAGGCAGATTCGTTGAGCAGTACTTC. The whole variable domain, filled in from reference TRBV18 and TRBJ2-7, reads NAGVMQNPRHLVRRRGQEARLRCSPMKGHSHVYWYRQLPEEGLKFMVYLQKENIIDESGMPKERFSAEFPKEGPSILRIQQVVRGDSAAYFCASSPVGRFVEQYFGPGTRLTVT.

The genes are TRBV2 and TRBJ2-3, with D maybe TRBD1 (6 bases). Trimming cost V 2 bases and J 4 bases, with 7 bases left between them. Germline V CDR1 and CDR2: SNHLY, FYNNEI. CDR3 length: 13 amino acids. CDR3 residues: CASSEYRADTQYF. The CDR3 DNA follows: TGTGCCAGCAGTGAATACAGGGCAGATACGCAGTATTTT.

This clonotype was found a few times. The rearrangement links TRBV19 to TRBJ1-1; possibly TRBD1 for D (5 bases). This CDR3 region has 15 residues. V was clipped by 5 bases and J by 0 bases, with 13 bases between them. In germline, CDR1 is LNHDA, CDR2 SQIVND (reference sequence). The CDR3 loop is CASSPHRSMNTEAFF. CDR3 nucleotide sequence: TGTGCCAGTAGTCCCCACAGGTCCATGAACACTGAAGCTTTCTTT.

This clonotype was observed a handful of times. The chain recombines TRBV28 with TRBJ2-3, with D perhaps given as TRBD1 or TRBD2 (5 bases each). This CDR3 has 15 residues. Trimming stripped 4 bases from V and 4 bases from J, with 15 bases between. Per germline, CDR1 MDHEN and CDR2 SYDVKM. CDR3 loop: CASSSAGRLADTQYF. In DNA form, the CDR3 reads TGTGCCAGCAGTTCCGCAGGGAGATTAGCAGATACGCAGTATTTT.

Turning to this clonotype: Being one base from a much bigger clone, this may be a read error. CDR3 in DNA: TGTCCCAGCAGCTTTGGTGTAGCGGGGATCAATGAGCAGTTCTTC. Protein sequence: CPSSFGVAGINEQFF. The chain recombines TRBV5-4 with TRBJ2-1; 8 bases line up with TRBD2. This CDR3 is built from 15 residues. Germline values: CDR1 SGHNT, CDR2 YYREEE (reference sequence).

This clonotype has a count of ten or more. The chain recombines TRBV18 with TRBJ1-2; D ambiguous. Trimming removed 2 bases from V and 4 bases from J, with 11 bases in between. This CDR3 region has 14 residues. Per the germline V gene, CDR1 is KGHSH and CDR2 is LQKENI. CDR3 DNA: TGTGCCAGCTCACCAGGCGTCGACCCCTATGGCTACACCTTC. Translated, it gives CASSPGVDPYGYTF.

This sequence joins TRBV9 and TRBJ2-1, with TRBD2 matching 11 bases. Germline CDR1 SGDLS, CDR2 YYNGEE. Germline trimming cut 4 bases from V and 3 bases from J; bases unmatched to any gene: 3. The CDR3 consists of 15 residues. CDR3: CASSSSGRVYNEQFF. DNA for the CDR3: TGTGCCAGCAGCAGTAGCGGGAGGGTCTACAATGAGCAGTTCTTC.

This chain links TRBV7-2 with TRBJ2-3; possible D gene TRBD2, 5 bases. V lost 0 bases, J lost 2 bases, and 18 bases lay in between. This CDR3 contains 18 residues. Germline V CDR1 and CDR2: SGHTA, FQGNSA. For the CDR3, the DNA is TGTGCCAGCAGCTTAGCGCGTGGCGGAGGCCCTTACACAGATACGCAGTATTTT. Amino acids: CASSLARGGGPYTDTQYF.

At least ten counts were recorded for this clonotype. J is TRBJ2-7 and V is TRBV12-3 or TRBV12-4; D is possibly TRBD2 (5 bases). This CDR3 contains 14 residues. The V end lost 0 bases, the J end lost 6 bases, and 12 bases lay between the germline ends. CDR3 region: CASSLALIRGEQYF. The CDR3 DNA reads TGTGCCAGCAGTTTAGCCCTGATCCGGGGCGAGCAGTACTTC.

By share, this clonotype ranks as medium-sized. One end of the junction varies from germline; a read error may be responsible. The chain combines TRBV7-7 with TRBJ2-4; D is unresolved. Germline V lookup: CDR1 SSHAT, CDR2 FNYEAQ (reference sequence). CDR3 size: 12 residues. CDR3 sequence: CASSPRFVIQYF. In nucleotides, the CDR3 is TGTGCTAGCAGCCCCCGTTTTGTCATTCAGTACTTC.